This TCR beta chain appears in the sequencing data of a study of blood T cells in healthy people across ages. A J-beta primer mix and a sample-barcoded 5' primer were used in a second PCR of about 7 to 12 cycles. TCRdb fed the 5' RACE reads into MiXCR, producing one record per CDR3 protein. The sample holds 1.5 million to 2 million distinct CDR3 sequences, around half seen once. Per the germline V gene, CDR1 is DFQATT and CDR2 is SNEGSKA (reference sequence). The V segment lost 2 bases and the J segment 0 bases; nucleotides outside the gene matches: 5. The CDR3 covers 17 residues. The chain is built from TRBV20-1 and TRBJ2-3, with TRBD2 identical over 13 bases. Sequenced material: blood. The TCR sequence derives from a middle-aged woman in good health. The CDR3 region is CSARRLAGGGSTDTQYF. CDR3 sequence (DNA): TGCAGTGCTAGAAGACTAGCGGGGGGCGGGAGCACAGATACGCAGTATTTT.